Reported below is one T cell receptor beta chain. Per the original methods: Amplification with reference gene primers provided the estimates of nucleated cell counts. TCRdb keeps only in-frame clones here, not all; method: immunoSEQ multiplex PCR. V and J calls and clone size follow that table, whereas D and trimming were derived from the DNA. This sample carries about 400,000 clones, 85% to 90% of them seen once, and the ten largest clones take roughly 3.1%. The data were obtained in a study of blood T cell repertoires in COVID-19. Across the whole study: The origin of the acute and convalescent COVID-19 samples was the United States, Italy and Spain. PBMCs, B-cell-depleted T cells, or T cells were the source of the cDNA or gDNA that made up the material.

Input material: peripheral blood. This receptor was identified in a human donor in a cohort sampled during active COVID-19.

The CDR3 loop reads CASSSSGGGETQYF. DNA of the CDR3: TGTGCCAGCAGCAGCTCCGGGGGAGGCGAGACCCAGTACTTC. J is TRBJ2-5 and V is TRBV5-5; D is perhaps TRBD2 (6 bases). Looked up from germline, CDR1 is SGHKS and CDR2 is YYEKEE (reference sequence). The CDR3 spans 14 residues. V lost 4 bases, J lost 5 bases, and 15 bases lay in between.